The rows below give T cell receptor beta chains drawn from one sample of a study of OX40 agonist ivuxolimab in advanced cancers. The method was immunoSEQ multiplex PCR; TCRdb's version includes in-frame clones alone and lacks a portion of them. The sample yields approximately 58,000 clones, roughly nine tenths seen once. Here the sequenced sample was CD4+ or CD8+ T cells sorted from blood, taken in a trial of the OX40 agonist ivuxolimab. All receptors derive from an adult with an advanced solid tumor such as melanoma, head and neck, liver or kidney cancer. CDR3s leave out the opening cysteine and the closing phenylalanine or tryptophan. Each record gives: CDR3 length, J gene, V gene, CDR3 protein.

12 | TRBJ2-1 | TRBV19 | ASSDRGRASEQF
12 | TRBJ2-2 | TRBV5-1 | ASSLRQGTGELF
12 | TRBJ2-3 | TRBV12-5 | ASGLSAGGDTQY
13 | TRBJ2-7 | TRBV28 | ASSLAGGPRYEQY
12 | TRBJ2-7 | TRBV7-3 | ASSLDYFNPEQY
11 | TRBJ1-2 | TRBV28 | ASSQRRVDGYT
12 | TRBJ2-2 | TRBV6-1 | ASSPQGSTGELF
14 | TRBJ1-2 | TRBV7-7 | ASSSGGEGGVYGYT
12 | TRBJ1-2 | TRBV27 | ASRPSPGYYGYT
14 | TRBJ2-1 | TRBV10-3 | AIGTSSYDSYNEQF
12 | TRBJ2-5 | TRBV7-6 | ASSLTRHQETQY
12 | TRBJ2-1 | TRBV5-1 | ASSLRADTGEQF
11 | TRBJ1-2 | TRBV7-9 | ASSVGTQKGYT
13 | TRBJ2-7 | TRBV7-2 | ASSKDRDIRYEQY
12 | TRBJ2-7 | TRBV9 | ASSFQTEPGEQY
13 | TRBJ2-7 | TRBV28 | ASSSRTPGSYEQY
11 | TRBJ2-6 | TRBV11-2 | ASSLAGANVLT
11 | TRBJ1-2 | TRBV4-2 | ASSRTENYGYT
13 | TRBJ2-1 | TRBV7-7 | ASSLDGGSSDEQF
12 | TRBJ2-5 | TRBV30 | AWSVRRPQETQY
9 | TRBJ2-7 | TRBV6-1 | ASSEGGAKY
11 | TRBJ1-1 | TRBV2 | ASNTEGVTEAF
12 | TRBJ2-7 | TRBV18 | ASSLGQSSYEQY
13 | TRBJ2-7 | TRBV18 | ASSPISGRTYEQY
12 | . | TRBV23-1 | ASSPPSESYEQY
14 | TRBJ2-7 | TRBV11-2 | ASSSPGKSTPYEQY
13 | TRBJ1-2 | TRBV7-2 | ASSFSGGGIGGYT
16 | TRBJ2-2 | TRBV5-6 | ASTLPPGLAGNTGELF
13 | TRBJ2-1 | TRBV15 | ATTTGLAFDNEQF
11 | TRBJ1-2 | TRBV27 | ASGVGRVYGYT
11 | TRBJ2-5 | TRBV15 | ATSRDTLETQY
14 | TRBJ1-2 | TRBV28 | ASSPLGRTGATTRT
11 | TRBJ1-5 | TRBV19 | ASRFDRYQPQH
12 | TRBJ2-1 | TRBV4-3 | ASSFRGLLNEQF
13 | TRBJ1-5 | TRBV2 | ASSPGLSSNQPQH
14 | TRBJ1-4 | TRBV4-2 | ASSQEVPASNEKLF
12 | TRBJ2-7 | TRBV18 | ASSPGGGRNEQY
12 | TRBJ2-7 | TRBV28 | ASSFVGGPREQY
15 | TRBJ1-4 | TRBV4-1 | ASSQVSMGQGYEKLF
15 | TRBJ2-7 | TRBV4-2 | ASSQHSQGIRWDEQY
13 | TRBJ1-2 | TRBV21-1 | ASSKEWTLGYGYT
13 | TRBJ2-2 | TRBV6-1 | ASSPTSAWGGELF
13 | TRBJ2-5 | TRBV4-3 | ASSQDLNSWETQY
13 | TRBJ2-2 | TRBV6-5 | ASRLLQVNTGELF
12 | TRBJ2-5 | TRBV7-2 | ASSLPGVWETQY
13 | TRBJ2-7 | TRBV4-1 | ASSQGTSAIYEQY
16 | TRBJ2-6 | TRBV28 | ASGGITGGSSGANVLT
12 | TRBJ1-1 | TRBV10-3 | AIRPGRMNTEAF
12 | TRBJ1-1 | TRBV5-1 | ASSLAPMNTEAF
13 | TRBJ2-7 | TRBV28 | ASSLFGSGSYEQY
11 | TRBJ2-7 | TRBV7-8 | ASSTGRESEQY
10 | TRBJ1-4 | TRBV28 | ASSSHTRGLF
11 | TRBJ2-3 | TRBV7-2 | ASSLVASDTQY